The sequence of this T cell receptor beta chain was determined in a study of CD8 T cells in ankylosing spondylitis. Study-wide results and limits: Significant enrichment of disease-linked clones was reported in matched ankylosing spondylitis synovial fluid. A CD8+ phenotype characterized the disease-linked clones, which were relatively rare in peripheral blood. The study identified a TCR beta motif of roughly eight highly homologous variants that appeared characteristic of ankylosing spondylitis blood.

V dropped 1 base and J dropped 4 bases, with 10 bases sitting between them. From germline, CDR1 is DFQATT and CDR2 SNEGSKA (reference sequence). The CDR3 loop spans 13 amino acids. Researchers built TCR beta libraries using quantitative 5'-RACE with molecular barcodes. TCRdb processed the 5' RACE reads anew with MiXCR; each CDR3 protein has one entry. The table shows 300,000 to 400,000 distinct CDR3 sequences, with about 22% occurring only once. This clonotype was observed many times. Its antigen remains unidentified. The sequence derives from a male donor with ankylosing spondylitis. The sample was blood, either unsorted or a sorted T cell fraction (not recorded which). This rearrangement joins TRBV20-1 to TRBJ2-5; the D is unclear. CDR3 sequence (DNA): TGCAGTGCTAGAGGTGGCCAGGCAGAGACCCAGTACTTC. Protein: CSARGGQAETQYF.